What follows are 24 T cell receptor beta chains derived from one specimen sequenced in a study of blood T cells in healthy people across ages. A second PCR, run for roughly 7 to 11 cycles, used a sample-barcoded 5' primer plus a J-beta primer mix. Using its own MiXCR run on the 5' RACE reads, TCRdb lists one record per CDR3 protein. The table includes approximately 960,000 distinct CDR3 sequences, almost 30% detected once. These data are also associated with another study on T cells of mothers and their children.

Sequenced material: blood. These receptors were collected from a woman aged 40-49 years in good health.

V and J are TRBV27 and TRBJ2-5; a possible D gene is TRBD2 (6 bases). Matching the DNA end better, TRBJ2-7 makes the J call doubtful. The CDR3 has 15 residues. Germline loops: CDR1 MNHEY, CDR2 SMNVEV (reference sequence). DNA of the CDR3: TGTGCCAGCACCTATAGGAGGGGCGCTGTCCACGAGCAGTACTTC. This sequence encodes CASTYRRGAVHEQYF.

Note on this clonotype: A much larger clone is a single base away; this may be a read error. This sequence joins TRBV28 and TRBJ2-7, with D unclear. The germline V gene encodes CDR1 MDHEN and CDR2 SYDVKM. V lost 3 bases, J lost 6 bases, and 9 bases lay in between. The CDR3 sequence is 12 residues long. DNA of the CDR3: TGTGCCAGCAGTTTTAGTTGCTCCGAGCAGTACTTC. Its translation: CASSFSCSEQYF. The whole variable domain, remainder taken from reference TRBV28 and TRBJ2-7, is DVKVTQSSRYLVKRTGEKVFLECVQDMDHENMFWYRQDPGLGLRLIYFSYDVKMKEKGDIPEGYSVSREKKERFSLILESASTNQTSMYLCASSFSCSEQYFGPGTRLTVT.

As for this clonotype: Germline and junction disagree at one end, which may indicate a read error. J is TRBJ2-7 and V is TRBV9, with D tentatively TRBD1 (6 bases). The CDR3 runs to 15 residues. Germline assignment: CDR1 SGDLS and CDR2 YYNGEE. The CDR3 DNA reads as TGTACCAGCAGCGTAAACAGAGAAGGGGGCTACGAGCAGTACTTC. Translating gives CTSSVNREGGYEQYF.

The table lists this clonotype with a few counts. V gene TRBV5-1 combines with J gene TRBJ2-6; 7 bases match TRBD1. Germline values: CDR1 SGHRS, CDR2 YFSETQ. The CDR3 covers 16 residues. V shed 3 bases, J shed 3 bases, and the junction held 6 bases outside the gene matches. CDR3 region: CASSSGQYLGANVLTF. The CDR3 DNA sequence: TGCGCCAGCAGCTCGGGACAGTACCTTGGGGCCAACGTCCTGACTTTC.

This clonotype was seen more than once but under ten times. Compared with germline, one end of the junction differs, possibly owing to a read error. This chain links TRBV4-3 with TRBJ2-3; D tentatively fits TRBD1 or TRBD2 (6 bases each). The CDR3 has 17 amino acids. Germline values: CDR1 LGHNA, CDR2 YSLEER. Here the CDR3 DNA reads TGCGCCAGCAGCCAAGATGGGATCGGGGGCCACACAGATATGCAGTATTTT. Its translation: CASSQDGIGGHTDMQYF.

As concerns this clonotype: This sequence may be a read error, since a much larger clone differs from it by one base. The chain links TRBV6-2 or TRBV6-3 to TRBJ2-4; 11 bases agree with TRBD1. This CDR3 comprises 12 residues. Per the germline V gene, CDR1 is MNHEY and CDR2 is SVGEGT. CDR3 coding DNA: TGTGCCGGCAGTTCCCGGACAGGGGGCATGTACTTC. As protein: CAGSSRTGGMYF.

This clonotype was counted between two and nine times. One end of the junction varies from germline; a read error may be responsible. The chain combines TRBV5-1 with TRBJ2-7; D perhaps matches TRBD1 (5 bases). The CDR3 sequence is 15 residues long. Looked up from germline, CDR1 is SGHRS and CDR2 is YFSETQ. Written as DNA, the CDR3 is TGCGCCAGCAGCTCACAGGACATCCCATCCTCCGAGCAGTACTTC. Amino acids: CASSSQDIPSSEQYF.

This clonotype appeared many times. The chain joins TRBV4-1 to TRBJ2-7; TRBD1 matches 8 bases. Germline V gene lookup returns CDR1 MGHRA and CDR2 YSYEKL. The CDR3 runs to 14 residues. The V gene end was trimmed by 1 base and the J gene end by 7 bases; junction bases not matched to a gene: 6. CDR3 nucleotides: TGCGCCAGCAGCCAAGGGACAGGGCGTTGGGAGCAGTACTTC. This gives the protein CASSQGTGRWEQYF.

This clonotype showed up just a few times. The chain carries TRBV2 and TRBJ2-5; maybe TRBD2 (6 bases). This CDR3 spans 15 amino acids. The ends were cut back, 4 bases at V and 1 base at J, with 13 bases in the middle. The germline V gene encodes CDR1 SNHLY and CDR2 FYNNEI. The CDR3 sequence is CASSGTKTTQETQYF. The CDR3 nucleotides read TGTGCCAGCAGTGGGACTAAAACCACCCAAGAGACCCAGTACTTC.

Turning to this clonotype: Compared with germline, one end of the junction differs, possibly owing to a read error. This sequence joins TRBV3-1 and TRBJ1-3, with D possibly being TRBD1 (5 bases). The CDR3 covers 15 residues. Per germline, CDR1 LGHDT and CDR2 YNNKEL (reference sequence). The CDR3 is CASSRQRSSENTIYF. The CDR3 coding sequence is TGTGCCAGCAGCCGACAGAGAAGCTCTGAAAACACCATATATTTT.

The chain uses TRBV7-6 and TRBJ2-1, with 8 bases identical to TRBD1. The V gene's germline CDR1 is SGHVS and CDR2 FNYEAQ. J gave up 3 bases and V 5 bases, and 6 bases lay outside the gene matches. The CDR3 loop spans 15 amino acids. The CDR3 spells CASSQGAPGYNEQFF. As DNA, the CDR3 is TGTGCCAGCAGCCAGGGGGCCCCCGGCTACAATGAGCAGTTCTTC.

V usage is TRBV6-1 and J usage is TRBJ1-2; D is perhaps TRBD1 (5 bases). Trimming cost V 3 bases and J 0 bases, with 11 bases left between them. The CDR3 contains 15 residues. Per the germline V gene, CDR1 is MNHNS and CDR2 is SASEGT. CDR3 loop: CASSEDMSTNYGYTF. The CDR3 DNA reads as TGTGCCAGCAGTGAGGACATGTCGACTAACTATGGCTACACCTTC.

This chain connects TRBV28 to TRBJ2-1, with 12 nucleotides matching TRBD1. The V gene's germline CDR1 is MDHEN and CDR2 SYDVKM. The trim removed 8 bases at V and 9 bases at J, leaving 11 bases unmatched. The CDR3 length is 15 residues. The CDR3 is CASYFRDRGRGEQFF. DNA for the CDR3: TGTGCCAGCTACTTCCGGGACAGGGGGCGGGGTGAGCAGTTCTTC.

This clonotype was recorded a few times. The CDR3: CASSEQGLSRQPNYGYTF. As DNA, the CDR3 is TGTGCCAGTAGTGAACAGGGGCTTTCAAGACAACCTAACTATGGCTACACCTTC. The chain employs TRBV19 and TRBJ1-2, with 7 bases aligning to TRBD1. The germline V gene encodes CDR1 LNHDA and CDR2 SQIVND (reference sequence). With 5 bases clipped from V and 0 bases from J, the junction kept 15 bases outside the gene matches. The CDR3 is 18 residues long. The complete variable domain, with remaining parts taken from reference TRBV19 and TRBJ1-2, reads DGGITQSPKYLFRKEGQNVTLSCEQNLNHDAMYWYRQDPGQGLRLIYYSQIVNDFQKGDIAEGYSVSREKKESFPLTVTSAQKNPTAFYLCASSEQGLSRQPNYGYTFGSGTRLTVV.

This clonotype was observed a few times. The rearrangement links TRBV28 to TRBJ2-5; TRBD2 matches at 10 bases. This CDR3 contains 15 residues. Germline V gene sequence: CDR1 MDHEN, CDR2 SYDVKM. Trimming removed 5 bases from V and 2 bases from J; junction bases left unmatched: 5. The CDR3 DNA reads as TGTGCCAGCAGTCCCCTGACTAGCGGGCAAGAGACCCAGTACTTC. Residues: CASSPLTSGQETQYF.

V is TRBV9 and J is TRBJ1-1; tentatively, D is TRBD1 (5 bases). V lost 0 bases, J lost 3 bases, and 9 bases lay in between. This CDR3 is 14 amino acids long. CDR1 is SGDLS and CDR2 is YYNGEE in the germline V gene. CDR3 loop: CASSVEVGDTEAFF. As DNA, the CDR3 is TGTGCCAGCAGCGTAGAAGTGGGGGACACTGAAGCTTTCTTT.

The chain couples TRBV5-1 to TRBJ2-1; no clear D gene. V was pared by 0 bases and J by 4 bases, with 11 bases between. Germline loops: CDR1 SGHRS, CDR2 YFSETQ. This CDR3 has 15 amino acids. The CDR3 protein is CASSLGDPPYNEQFF. CDR3 nucleotide sequence: TGCGCCAGCAGCTTGGGAGATCCCCCTTACAATGAGCAGTTCTTC.

Turning to this clonotype: A read error may explain this, as a much larger clone is one base away. V gene TRBV27 combines with J gene TRBJ2-7; 8 bases map to TRBD1. The CDR3 has 15 amino acids. From germline, CDR1 is MNHEY and CDR2 SMNVEV (reference sequence). Here the CDR3 DNA reads TGTGCCTGCAGTTTATCTCAGGGGGCGACCTACGAGCAGTACTTC. As protein: CACSLSQGATYEQYF.

Points on this clonotype: A junction end diverges from the germline sequence, so it may reflect a read error. The chain joins TRBV4-3 to TRBJ1-4; D remains unclear. Per germline, CDR1 LGHNA and CDR2 YSLEER. The CDR3 spans 16 residues. In DNA, the CDR3 is TGCGCCAGCAGCCAAGGTTTTAACAGCCCTAAGGAAAAACTGTTTTTT. Its translation: CASSQGFNSPKEKLFF.

This clonotype was seen a handful of times. The rearrangement uses TRBV5-1 and TRBJ1-1; D remains unclear. Per germline, CDR1 SGHRS and CDR2 YFSETQ. V gave up 0 bases and J gave up 6 bases, with 15 bases separating them. This CDR3 contains 15 residues. This CDR3 reads CASSLARTYGSEAFF. Here the CDR3 DNA reads TGCGCCAGCAGCTTGGCACGGACTTATGGCTCTGAAGCTTTCTTT.

This clonotype was recorded many times. CDR3 sequence (DNA): TGTGCCAGCAGTCGGACGGATAGCAATCAGCCCCAGCATTTT. Its protein product is CASSRTDSNQPQHF. V is TRBV18 and J is TRBJ1-5; no clear D. V dropped 8 bases and J dropped 0 bases, with 11 bases sitting between them. The CDR3 totals 14 residues. Germline V gives CDR1 KGHSH, CDR2 LQKENI. The full variable domain, with the rest looked up from reference TRBV18 and TRBJ1-5, is NAGVMQNPRHLVRRRGQEARLRCSPMKGHSHVYWYRQLPEEGLKFMVYLQKENIIDESGMPKERFSAEFPKEGPSILRIQQVVRGDSAAYFCASSRTDSNQPQHFGDGTRLSIL.

CDR3 loop: CASSQARGANVLTF. CDR3 coding DNA: TGTGCCAGCAGCCAAGCGCGGGGGGCCAACGTCCTGACTTTC. The chain joins TRBV3-1 to TRBJ2-6; no clear D. Germline lookup yields CDR1 LGHDT and CDR2 YNNKEL (reference sequence). V lost 1 base, J lost 4 bases, and 5 bases lay in between. This CDR3 has 14 residues.

This chain connects TRBV7-2 to TRBJ2-3; 11 bases align to TRBD2. Germline assignment: CDR1 SGHTA and CDR2 FQGNSA. The V and J ends lost 1 base and 4 bases, in that order; junction bases with no gene match: 7. The CDR3 sequence is 17 residues long. The CDR3 region is CASSLGVSGRDPDTQYF. The CDR3 nucleotides are TGTGCCAGCAGCTTAGGGGTTAGCGGGAGGGATCCAGATACGCAGTATTTT.

This clonotype has a handful of counts. The junction differs from germline at one of its ends, possibly a read error. The V and J genes are TRBV2 and TRBJ2-7, with 7 bases lining up with TRBD1. The CDR3 length is 13 residues. Germline V lookup: CDR1 SNHLY, CDR2 FYNNEI. The CDR3 spells CATNRDRAYVQYF. In nucleotides, the CDR3 is TGTGCCACAAACCGGGACAGAGCCTACGTGCAGTACTTC.